This T cell receptor (beta chain) was captured in a study of Graves' ophthalmopathy and Graves' hyperthyroidism. As for the study in general: Before any treatment was given, at initial diagnosis, peripheral blood was collected. Findings and limits, study-wide: Clonotypes were expanded in thyroid at above 0.001 frequency, and most also appeared in blood. Prediction of ophthalmopathy progression reached roughly 64% sensitivity and nearly 75% specificity.

From RNA, the CDR3 regions of TCR beta chains were amplified and sequenced. Following a first-round RT-PCR that used HTBI primers, a second-round multiplex PCR was carried out. One entry per CDR3 protein, called by TCRdb with MiXCR from the multiplex PCR reads. The sample lists around 170,000 distinct CDR3 sequences; 30% to 45% were seen once. Germline V CDR1 and CDR2: SGHVS, FNYEAQ. The CDR3 length is 14 residues. Other autoimmune diseases, uncontrolled infections, pregnancy or lactation excluded patients from enrollment. This clonotype was picked up many times. Antigen unknown. The junction differs from germline at one of its ends, possibly a read error.

The chain has TRBV7-6 and TRBJ1-2; 9 bases align to TRBD1. The receptor's source is a woman between 35 and 50 years old with Graves' ophthalmopathy. The sample was peripheral blood. CDR3 DNA sequence: TGTGCCAGCGGCTTAGGCAACAGGGGGCTGGGCTACACCTTC. Protein sequence: CASGLGNRGLGYTF.